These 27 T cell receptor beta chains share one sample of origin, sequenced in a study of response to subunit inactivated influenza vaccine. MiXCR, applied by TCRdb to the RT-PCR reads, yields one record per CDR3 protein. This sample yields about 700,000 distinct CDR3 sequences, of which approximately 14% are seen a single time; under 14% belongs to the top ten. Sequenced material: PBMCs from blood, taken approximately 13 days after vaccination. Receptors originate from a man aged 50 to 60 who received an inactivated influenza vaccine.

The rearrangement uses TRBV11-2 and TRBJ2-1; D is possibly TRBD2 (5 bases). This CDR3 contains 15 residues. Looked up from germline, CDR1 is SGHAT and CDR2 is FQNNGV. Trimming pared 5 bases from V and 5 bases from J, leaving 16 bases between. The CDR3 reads CASSQEASGNNEQFF. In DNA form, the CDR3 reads TGTGCCAGCAGCCAGGAGGCTTCTGGGAACAATGAGCAGTTCTTC.

The CDR3 protein is CASNVEGAGANVLTF. CDR3 bases: TGTGCCAGCAATGTCGAGGGTGCGGGGGCCAACGTCCTGACTTTC. V gene TRBV28 combines with J gene TRBJ2-6, with TRBD2 as a possible D gene (5 bases). Deletions cut 7 bases from V and 4 bases from J, with 14 bases between. The CDR3 sequence is 15 residues long. The germline V gene encodes CDR1 MDHEN and CDR2 SYDVKM.

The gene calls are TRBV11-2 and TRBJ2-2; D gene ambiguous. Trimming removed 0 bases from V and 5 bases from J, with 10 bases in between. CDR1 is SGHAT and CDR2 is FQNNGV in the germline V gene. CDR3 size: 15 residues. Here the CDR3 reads CASSLEMGSTGELFF. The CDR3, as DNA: TGTGCCAGCAGCTTAGAAATGGGAAGTACCGGGGAGCTGTTTTTT.

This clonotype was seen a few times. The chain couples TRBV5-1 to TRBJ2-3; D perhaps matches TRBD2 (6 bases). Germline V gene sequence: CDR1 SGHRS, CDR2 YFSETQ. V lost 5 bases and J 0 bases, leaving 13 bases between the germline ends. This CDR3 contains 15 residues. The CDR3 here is CASRRGSTSTDTQYF. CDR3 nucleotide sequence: TGCGCCAGCAGGCGGGGATCAACTAGCACAGATACGCAGTATTTT.

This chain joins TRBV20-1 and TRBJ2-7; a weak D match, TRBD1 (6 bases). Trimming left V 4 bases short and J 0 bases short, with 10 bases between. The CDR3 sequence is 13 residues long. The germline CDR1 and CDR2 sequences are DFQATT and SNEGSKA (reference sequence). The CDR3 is CSAIRDTSYEQYF. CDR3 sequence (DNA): TGCAGTGCTATCCGGGACACCTCCTACGAGCAGTACTTC.

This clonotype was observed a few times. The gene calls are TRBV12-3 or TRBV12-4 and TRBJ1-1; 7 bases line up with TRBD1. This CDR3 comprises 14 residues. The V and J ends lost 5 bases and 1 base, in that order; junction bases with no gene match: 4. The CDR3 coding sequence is TGTGCCAGCAGTCCGACAGGGTCGAACACTGAAGCTTTCTTT. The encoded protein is CASSPTGSNTEAFF.

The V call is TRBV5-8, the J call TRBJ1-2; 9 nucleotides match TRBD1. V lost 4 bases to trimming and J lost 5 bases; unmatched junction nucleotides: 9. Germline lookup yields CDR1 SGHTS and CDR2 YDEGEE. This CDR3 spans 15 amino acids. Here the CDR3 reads CASSALAGTGYGYTF. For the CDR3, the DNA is TGTGCCAGCAGCGCGCTCGCCGGGACAGGGTATGGCTACACCTTC.

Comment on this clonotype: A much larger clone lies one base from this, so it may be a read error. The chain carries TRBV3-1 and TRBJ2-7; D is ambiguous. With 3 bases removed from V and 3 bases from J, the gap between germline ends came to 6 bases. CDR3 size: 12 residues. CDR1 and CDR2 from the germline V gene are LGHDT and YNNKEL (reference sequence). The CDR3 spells CASSHASYEQYF. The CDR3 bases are TGTGCCAGCAGCCACGCTAGCTACGAGCAGTACTTC.

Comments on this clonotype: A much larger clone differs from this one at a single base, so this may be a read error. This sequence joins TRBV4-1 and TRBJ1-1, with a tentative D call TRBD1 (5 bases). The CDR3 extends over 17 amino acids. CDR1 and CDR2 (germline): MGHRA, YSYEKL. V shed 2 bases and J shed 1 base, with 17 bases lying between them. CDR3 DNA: TGCGCCAGCAGCCAATATCGAACGGGACTGCGGAACACTGAAGCTTTCTTT. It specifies CASSQYRTGLRNTEAFF.

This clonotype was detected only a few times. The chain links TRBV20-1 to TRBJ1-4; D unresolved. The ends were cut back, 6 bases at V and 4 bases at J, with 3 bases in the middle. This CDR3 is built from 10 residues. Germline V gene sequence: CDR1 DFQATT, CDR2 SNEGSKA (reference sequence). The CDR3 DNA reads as TGCAGTGCCATTAATGAAAAACTGTTTTTT. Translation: CSAINEKLFF.

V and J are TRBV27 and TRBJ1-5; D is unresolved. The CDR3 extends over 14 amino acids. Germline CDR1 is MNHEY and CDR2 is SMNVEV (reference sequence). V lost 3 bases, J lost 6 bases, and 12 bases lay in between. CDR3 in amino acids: CASSFSGYSQPQHF. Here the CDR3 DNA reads TGTGCCAGCAGTTTTTCAGGATACAGTCAGCCCCAGCATTTT.

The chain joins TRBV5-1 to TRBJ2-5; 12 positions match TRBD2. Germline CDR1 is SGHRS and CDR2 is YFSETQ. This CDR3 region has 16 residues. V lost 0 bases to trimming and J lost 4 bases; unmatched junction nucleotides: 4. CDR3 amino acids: CASSLASGRAGETQYF. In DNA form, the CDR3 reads TGCGCCAGCAGCTTGGCTAGCGGGAGGGCCGGAGAGACCCAGTACTTC.

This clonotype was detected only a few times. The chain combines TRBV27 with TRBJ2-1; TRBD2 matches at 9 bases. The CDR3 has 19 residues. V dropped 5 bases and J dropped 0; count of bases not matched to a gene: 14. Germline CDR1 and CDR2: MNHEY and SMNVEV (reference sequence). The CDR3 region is CASSQPTSGSLSSYNEQFF. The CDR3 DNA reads TGTGCCAGCAGTCAGCCGACTAGCGGATCACTGAGCTCCTACAATGAGCAGTTCTTC.

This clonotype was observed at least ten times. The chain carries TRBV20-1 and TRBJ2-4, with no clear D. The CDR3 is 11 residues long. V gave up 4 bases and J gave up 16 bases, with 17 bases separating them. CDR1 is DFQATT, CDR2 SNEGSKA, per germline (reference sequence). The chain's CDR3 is CSAKGEAQGYF. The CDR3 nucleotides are TGCAGTGCTAAGGGTGAGGCACAAGGCTACTTC.

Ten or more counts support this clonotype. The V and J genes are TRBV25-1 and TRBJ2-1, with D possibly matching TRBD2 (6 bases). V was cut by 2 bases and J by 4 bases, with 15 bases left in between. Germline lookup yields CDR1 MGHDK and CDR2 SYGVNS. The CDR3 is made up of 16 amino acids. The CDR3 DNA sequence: TGTGCCAGCAGTGAAACCCTGCGACGGGGGTACAATGAGCAGTTCTTC. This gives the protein CASSETLRRGYNEQFF.

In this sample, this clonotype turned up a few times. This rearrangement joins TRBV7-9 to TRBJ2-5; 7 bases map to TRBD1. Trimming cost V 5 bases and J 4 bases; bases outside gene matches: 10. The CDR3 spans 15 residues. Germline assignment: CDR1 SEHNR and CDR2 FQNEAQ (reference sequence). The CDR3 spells CASSLRQGNGETQYF. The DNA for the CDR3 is TGTGCCAGCAGCCTACGACAGGGAAATGGAGAGACCCAGTACTTC.

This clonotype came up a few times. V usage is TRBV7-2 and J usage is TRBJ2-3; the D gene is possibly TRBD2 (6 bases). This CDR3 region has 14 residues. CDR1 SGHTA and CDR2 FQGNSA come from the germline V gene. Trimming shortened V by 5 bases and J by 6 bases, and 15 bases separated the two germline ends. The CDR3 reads CASSLTSKWDTQYF. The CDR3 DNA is TGTGCCAGCAGCCTGACTAGTAAATGGGATACGCAGTATTTT.

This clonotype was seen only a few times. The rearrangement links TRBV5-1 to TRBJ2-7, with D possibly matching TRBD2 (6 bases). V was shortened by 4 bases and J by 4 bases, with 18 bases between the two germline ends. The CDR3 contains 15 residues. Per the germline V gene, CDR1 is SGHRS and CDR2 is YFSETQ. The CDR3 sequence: CASSPTGTQLYEQYF. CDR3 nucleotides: TGCGCCAGCAGCCCCACCGGGACTCAACTTTACGAGCAGTACTTC.

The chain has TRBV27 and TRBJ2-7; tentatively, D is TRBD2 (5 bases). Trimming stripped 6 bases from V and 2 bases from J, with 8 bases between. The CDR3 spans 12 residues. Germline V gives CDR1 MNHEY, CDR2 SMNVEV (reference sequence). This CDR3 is CASRTGTYEQYF. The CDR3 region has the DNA TGTGCCAGCAGGACGGGAACCTACGAGCAGTACTTC.

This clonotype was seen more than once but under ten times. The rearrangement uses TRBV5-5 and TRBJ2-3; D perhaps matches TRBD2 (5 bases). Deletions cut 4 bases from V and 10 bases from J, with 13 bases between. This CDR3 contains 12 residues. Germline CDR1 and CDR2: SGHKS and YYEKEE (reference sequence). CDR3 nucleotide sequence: TGTGCCAGCAGCCCCCCGGGGAAAGCGCAGTATTTT. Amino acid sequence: CASSPPGKAQYF. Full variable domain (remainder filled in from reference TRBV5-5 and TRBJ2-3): DAGVTQSPTHLIKTRGQQVTLRCSPISGHKSVSWYQQVLGQGPQFIFQYYEKEERGRGNFPDRFSARQFPNYSSELNVNALLLGDSALYLCASSPPGKAQYFGPGTRLTVL.

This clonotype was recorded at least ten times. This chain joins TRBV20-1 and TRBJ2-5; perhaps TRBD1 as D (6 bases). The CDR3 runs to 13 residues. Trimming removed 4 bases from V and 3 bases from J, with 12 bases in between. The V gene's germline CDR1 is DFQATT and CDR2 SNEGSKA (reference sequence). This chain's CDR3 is CSAKGTGKETQYF. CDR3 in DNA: TGCAGTGCTAAGGGAACAGGGAAAGAGACCCAGTACTTC.

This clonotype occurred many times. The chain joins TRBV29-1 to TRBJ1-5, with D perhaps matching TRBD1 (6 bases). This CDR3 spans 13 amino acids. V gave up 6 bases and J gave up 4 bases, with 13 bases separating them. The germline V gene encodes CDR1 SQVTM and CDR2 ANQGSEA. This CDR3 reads CSVTDRPNQPQHF. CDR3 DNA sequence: TGCAGCGTCACGGACAGACCGAATCAGCCCCAGCATTTT.

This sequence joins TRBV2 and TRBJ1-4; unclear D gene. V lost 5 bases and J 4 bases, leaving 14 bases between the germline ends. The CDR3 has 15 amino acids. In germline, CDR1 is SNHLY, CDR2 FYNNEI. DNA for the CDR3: TGTGCCAGCAGTCCTTCGGGAAATAGTAATGAAAAACTGTTTTTT. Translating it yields CASSPSGNSNEKLFF. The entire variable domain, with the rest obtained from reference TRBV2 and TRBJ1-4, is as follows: EPEVTQTPSHQVTQMGQEVILRCVPISNHLYFYWYRQILGQKVEFLVSFYNNEISEKSEIFDDQFSVERPDGSNFTLKIRSTKLEDSAMYFCASSPSGNSNEKLFFGSGTQLSVL.

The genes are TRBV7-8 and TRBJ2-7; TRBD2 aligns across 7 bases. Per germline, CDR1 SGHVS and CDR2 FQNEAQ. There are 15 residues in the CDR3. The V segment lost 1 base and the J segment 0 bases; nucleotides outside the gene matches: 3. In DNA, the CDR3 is TGTGCCAGCAGCTTAGAACTAGCGTTCTCCTACGAGCAGTACTTC. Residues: CASSLELAFSYEQYF.

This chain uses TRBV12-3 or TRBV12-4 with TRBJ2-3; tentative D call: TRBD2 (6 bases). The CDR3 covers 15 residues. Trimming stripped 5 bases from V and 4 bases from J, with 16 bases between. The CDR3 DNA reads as TGTGCCAGCAGTGGGTCGACTAGGTGGGCAGATACGCAGTATTTT. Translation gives CASSGSTRWADTQYF.

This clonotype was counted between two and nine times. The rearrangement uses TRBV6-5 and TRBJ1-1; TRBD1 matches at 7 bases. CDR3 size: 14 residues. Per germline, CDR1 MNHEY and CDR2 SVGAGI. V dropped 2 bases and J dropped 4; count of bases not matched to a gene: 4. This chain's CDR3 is CASSYSTGATEAFF. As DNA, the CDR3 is TGTGCCAGCAGTTACAGTACAGGGGCCACTGAAGCTTTCTTT.

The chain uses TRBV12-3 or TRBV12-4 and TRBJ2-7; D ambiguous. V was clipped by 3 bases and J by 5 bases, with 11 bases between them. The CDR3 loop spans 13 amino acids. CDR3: CASSFLRRNEQYF. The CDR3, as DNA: TGTGCCAGCAGTTTCCTGCGACGGAACGAGCAGTACTTC.